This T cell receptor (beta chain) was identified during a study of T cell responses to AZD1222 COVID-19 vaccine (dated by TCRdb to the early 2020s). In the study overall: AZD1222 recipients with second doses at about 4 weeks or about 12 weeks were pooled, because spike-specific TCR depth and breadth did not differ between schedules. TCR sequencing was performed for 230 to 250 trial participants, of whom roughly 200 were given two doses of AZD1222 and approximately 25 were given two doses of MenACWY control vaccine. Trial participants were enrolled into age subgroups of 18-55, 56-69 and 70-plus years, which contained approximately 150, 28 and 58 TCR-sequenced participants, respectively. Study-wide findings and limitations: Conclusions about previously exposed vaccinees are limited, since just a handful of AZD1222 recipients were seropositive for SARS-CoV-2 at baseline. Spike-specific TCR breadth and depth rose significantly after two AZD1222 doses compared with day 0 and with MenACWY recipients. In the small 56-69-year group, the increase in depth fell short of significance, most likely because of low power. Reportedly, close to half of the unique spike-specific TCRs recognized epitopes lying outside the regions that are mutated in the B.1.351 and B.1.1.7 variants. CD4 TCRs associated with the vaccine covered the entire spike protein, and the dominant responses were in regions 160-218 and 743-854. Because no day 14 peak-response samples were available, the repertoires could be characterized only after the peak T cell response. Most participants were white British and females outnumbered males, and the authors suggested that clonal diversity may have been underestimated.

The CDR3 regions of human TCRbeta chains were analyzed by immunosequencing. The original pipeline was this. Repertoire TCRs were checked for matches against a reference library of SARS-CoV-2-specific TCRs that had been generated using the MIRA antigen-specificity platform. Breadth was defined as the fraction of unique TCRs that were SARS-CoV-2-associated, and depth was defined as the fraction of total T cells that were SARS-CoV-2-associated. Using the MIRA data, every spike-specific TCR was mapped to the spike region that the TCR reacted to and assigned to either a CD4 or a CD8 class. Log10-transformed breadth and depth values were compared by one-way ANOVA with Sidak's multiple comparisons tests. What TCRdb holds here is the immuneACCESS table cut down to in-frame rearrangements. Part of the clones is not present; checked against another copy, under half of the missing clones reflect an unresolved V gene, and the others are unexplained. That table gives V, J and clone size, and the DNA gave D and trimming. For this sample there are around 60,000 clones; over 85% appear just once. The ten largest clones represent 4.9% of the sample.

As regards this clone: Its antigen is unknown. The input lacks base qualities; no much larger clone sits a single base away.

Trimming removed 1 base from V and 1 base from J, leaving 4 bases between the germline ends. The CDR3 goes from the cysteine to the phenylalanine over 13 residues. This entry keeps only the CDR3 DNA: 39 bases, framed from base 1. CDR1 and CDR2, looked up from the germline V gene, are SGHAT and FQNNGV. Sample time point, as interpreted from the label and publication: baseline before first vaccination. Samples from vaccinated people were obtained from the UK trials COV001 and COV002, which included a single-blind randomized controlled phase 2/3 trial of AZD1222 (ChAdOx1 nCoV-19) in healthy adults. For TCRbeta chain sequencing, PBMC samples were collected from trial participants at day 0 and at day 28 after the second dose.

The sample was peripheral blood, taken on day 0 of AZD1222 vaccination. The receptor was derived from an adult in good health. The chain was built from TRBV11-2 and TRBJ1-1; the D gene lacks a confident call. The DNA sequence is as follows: TGTGCCAGCAGCTTAGCCAGGAACACTGAAGCTTTCTTT. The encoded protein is CASSLARNTEAFF.